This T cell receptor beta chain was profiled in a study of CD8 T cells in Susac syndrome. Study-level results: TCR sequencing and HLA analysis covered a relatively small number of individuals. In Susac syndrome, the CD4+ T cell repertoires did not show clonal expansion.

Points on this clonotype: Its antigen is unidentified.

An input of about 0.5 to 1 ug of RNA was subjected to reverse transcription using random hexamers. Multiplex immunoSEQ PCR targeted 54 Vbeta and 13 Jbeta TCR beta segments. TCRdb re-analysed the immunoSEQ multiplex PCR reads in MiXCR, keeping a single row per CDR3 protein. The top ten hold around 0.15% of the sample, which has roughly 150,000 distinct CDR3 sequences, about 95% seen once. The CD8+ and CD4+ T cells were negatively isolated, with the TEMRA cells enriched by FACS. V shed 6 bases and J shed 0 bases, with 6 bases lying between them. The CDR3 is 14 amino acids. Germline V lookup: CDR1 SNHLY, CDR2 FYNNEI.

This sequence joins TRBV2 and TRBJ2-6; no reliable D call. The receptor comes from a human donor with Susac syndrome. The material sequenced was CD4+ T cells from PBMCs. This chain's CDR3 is CASRADSGANVLTF. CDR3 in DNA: TGTGCCAGCAGGGCCGACTCTGGGGCCAACGTCCTGACTTTC.